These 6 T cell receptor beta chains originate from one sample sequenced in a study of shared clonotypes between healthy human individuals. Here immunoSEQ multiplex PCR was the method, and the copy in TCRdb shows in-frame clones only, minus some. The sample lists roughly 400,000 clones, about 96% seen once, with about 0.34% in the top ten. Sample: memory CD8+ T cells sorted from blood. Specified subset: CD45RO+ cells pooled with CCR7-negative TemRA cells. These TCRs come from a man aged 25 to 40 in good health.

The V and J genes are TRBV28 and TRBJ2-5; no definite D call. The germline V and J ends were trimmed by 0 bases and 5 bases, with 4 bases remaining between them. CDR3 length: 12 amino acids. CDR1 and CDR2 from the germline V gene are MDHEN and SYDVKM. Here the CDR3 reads CASSLWEETQYF. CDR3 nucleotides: TGTGCCAGCAGTTTATGGGAGGAGACCCAGTACTTC.

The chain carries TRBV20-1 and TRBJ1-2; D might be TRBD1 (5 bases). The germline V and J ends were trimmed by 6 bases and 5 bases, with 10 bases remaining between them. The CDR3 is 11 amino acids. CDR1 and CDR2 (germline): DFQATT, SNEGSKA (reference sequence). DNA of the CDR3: TGCAGTGCGGCGGGGGGGTATGGCTACACCTTC. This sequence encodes CSAAGGYGYTF.

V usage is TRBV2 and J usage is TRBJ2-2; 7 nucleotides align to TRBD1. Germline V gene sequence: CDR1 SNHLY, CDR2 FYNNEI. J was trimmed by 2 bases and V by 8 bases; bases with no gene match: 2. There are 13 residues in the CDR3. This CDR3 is CASDRANTGELFF. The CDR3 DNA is TGTGCCAGCGACAGGGCTAACACCGGGGAGCTGTTTTTT.

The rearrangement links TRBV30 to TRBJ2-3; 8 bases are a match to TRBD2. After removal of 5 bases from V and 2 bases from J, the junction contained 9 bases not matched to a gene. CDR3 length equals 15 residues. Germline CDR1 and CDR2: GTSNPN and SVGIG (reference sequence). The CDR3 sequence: CAWGAGGAYTDTQYF. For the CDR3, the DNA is TGTGCCTGGGGGGCGGGAGGCGCCTACACAGATACGCAGTATTTT.

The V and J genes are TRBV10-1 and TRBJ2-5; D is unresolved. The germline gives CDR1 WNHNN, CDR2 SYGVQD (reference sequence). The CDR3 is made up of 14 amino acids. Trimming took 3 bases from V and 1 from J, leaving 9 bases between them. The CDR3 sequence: CASSDPWAQETQYF. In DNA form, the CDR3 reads TGCGCCAGCAGTGACCCCTGGGCCCAAGAGACCCAGTACTTC.

Written as DNA, the CDR3 is TGTGCCAGCAGCCAAGTGGAGGGAAACATTGGAGATGAGCAGTTCTTC. Amino acid sequence: CASSQVEGNIGDEQFF. The rearrangement joins TRBV4-2 to TRBJ2-1; maybe TRBD2 (6 bases). Germline assignment: CDR1 LGHNA and CDR2 YNFKEQ. The germline V and J ends were trimmed by 1 base and 8 bases, with 18 bases remaining between them. This CDR3 has 16 amino acids.